A single sample is the source of the 21 T cell receptor beta chains below, sequenced in a study of blood T cell repertoires in COVID-19. The assay was immunoSEQ multiplex PCR, and TCRdb's table has in-frame clones only and misses some. The table includes roughly 400,000 clones, about 90% detected once. Sequenced input: PBMCs or T cells enriched from blood (not recorded which). Receptors were obtained from a woman in her 30s who had recovered from COVID-19.

The chain links TRBV18 to TRBJ1-3; no definite D call. Germline CDR1 KGHSH, CDR2 LQKENI. V lost 6 bases and J lost 0, with 15 bases in between. The CDR3 runs to 16 residues. CDR3 amino acids: CASSRGNPSSGNTIYF. CDR3 nucleotides: TGTGCCAGCTCCCGCGGAAACCCGAGCTCTGGAAACACCATATATTTT.

The gene calls are TRBV30 and TRBJ2-7; 8 bases fit TRBD2. This CDR3 spans 13 amino acids. The germline gives CDR1 GTSNPN, CDR2 SVGIG (reference sequence). V shed 3 bases, J shed 4 bases, and the junction held 5 bases outside the gene matches. In DNA form, the CDR3 reads TGTGCCTGGAGCCGACTAGCGCCTTACGAGCAGTACTTC. This encodes CAWSRLAPYEQYF.

The chain employs TRBV5-1 and TRBJ1-3, with D possibly matching TRBD1 (6 bases). CDR1 SGHRS and CDR2 YFSETQ come from the germline V gene. This CDR3 has 15 residues. The germline V and J ends were trimmed by 0 bases and 8 bases, with 15 bases remaining between them. CDR3 in amino acids: CASSLAAGAMDTIYF. The CDR3 region has the DNA TGCGCCAGCAGCTTGGCGGCAGGGGCAATGGACACCATATATTTT.

The table lists this clone with a few counts. This sequence joins TRBV9 and TRBJ2-7, with 12 bases identical to TRBD2. The V and J ends lost 3 bases and 2 bases, in that order; junction bases with no gene match: 3. CDR1 SGDLS and CDR2 YYNGEE come from the germline V gene. The CDR3 has 15 amino acids. The CDR3 loop reads CASSESSGRAYEQYF. As DNA, the CDR3 is TGTGCCAGCAGCGAATCTAGCGGGAGGGCCTACGAGCAGTACTTC. Full variable domain (rest looked up from reference TRBV9 and TRBJ2-7): DSGVTQTPKHLITATGQRVTLRCSPRSGDLSVYWYQQSLDQGLQFLIQYYNGEERAKGNILERFSAQQFPDLHSELNLSSLELGDSALYFCASSESSGRAYEQYFGPGTRLTVT.

The chain is built from TRBV2 and TRBJ2-7; tentatively, D is TRBD1 (5 bases). V was trimmed by 6 bases and J by 7 bases, leaving 19 bases between them. The CDR3 consists of 14 residues. Germline V gene sequence: CDR1 SNHLY, CDR2 FYNNEI. This CDR3 is CASSARQTQEEQYF. In nucleotides, the CDR3 is TGTGCCAGCAGCGCTAGACAGACCCAAGAGGAGCAGTACTTC. The whole variable domain, remainder taken from reference TRBV2 and TRBJ2-7, is EPEVTQTPSHQVTQMGQEVILRCVPISNHLYFYWYRQILGQKVEFLVSFYNNEISEKSEIFDDQFSVERPDGSNFTLKIRSTKLEDSAMYFCASSARQTQEEQYFGPGTRLTVT.

The J gene is TRBJ2-7, the V gene TRBV28, with 7 nucleotides matching TRBD2. The CDR3 runs 17 residues. Germline V gives CDR1 MDHEN, CDR2 SYDVKM. With 3 bases clipped from V and 0 bases from J, the junction kept 11 bases outside the gene matches. The CDR3, as DNA: TGTGCCAGCAGTTTTTCCCCATTCGGGGGGAGCTCCTACGAGCAGTACTTC. This translates into CASSFSPFGGSSYEQYF.

The genes are TRBV11-2 and TRBJ2-7, with TRBD2 identical over 9 bases. Looked up from germline, CDR1 is SGHAT and CDR2 is FQNNGV. This CDR3 has 15 residues. V gave up 5 bases and J gave up 3 bases; unmatched junction bases: 8. CDR3 sequence: CASSLLAGVYYEQYF. DNA for the CDR3: TGTGCCAGCAGCCTACTAGCGGGTGTATACTACGAGCAGTACTTC.

This chain joins TRBV10-3 and TRBJ1-2; D call uncertain. Germline CDR1 reads ENHRY; CDR2 reads SYGVKD. The V and J ends lost 2 bases and 2 bases respectively, with 21 bases between them. This CDR3 is built from 18 residues. CDR3 sequence (DNA): TGTGCCATCAGTGAGCCCTCCGTGCGTGGCGGGAGCAACTATGGCTACACCTTC. This encodes CAISEPSVRGGSNYGYTF.

The genes are TRBV2 and TRBJ2-5; a possible D gene is TRBD2 (6 bases). Germline V CDR1 and CDR2: SNHLY, FYNNEI. Deletions cut 7 bases from V and 5 bases from J, with 17 bases between. This CDR3 has 14 amino acids. Here the CDR3 reads CASTPGDLGETQYF. CDR3 DNA: TGTGCCAGCACCCCGGGGGACCTTGGGGAGACCCAGTACTTC.

V and J are TRBV28 and TRBJ1-3, with 7 bases lining up with TRBD1. J gave up 1 base and V 5 bases, and 8 bases lay outside the gene matches. Germline V gene lookup returns CDR1 MDHEN and CDR2 SYDVKM. The CDR3 totals 16 residues. This CDR3 is CASSANRGRSGNTIYF. The DNA for the CDR3 is TGTGCCAGCAGTGCAAACAGGGGACGGTCTGGAAACACCATATATTTT.

This chain links TRBV7-2 with TRBJ2-5, with D perhaps TRBD2 (7 bases). Germline loops: CDR1 SGHTA, CDR2 FQGNSA. Deletions cut 1 base from V and 5 bases from J, with 20 bases between. The CDR3 length is 17 residues. CDR3 sequence (DNA): TGTGCCAGCAGCTTAGTCGGGCGGGGGCTGGAGCGGGAGACCCAGTACTTC. Its protein is CASSLVGRGLERETQYF.

The chain employs TRBV5-4 and TRBJ2-7; TRBD1 agrees at 8 bases. The V gene end was trimmed by 1 base and the J gene end by 4 bases; junction bases not matched to a gene: 7. Germline lookup yields CDR1 SGHNT and CDR2 YYREEE (reference sequence). The CDR3 has 15 amino acids. CDR3 in amino acids: CASSLTGTGRYEQYF. For the CDR3, the DNA is TGTGCCAGCAGCTTGACCGGGACAGGACGGTACGAGCAGTACTTC.

The CDR3 reads CASSPTGETQYF. In nucleotides, the CDR3 is TGTGCCAGCTCACCAACGGGAGAGACCCAGTACTTC. This chain joins TRBV18 and TRBJ2-5; no clear D gene. The CDR3 spans 12 residues. V was shortened by 2 bases and J by 4 bases, with 5 bases between the two germline ends. Germline V gene data show CDR1 as KGHSH and CDR2 as LQKENI. Based on the CDR3 plus reference TRBV18 and TRBJ2-5, the full variable domain is NAGVMQNPRHLVRRRGQEARLRCSPMKGHSHVYWYRQLPEEGLKFMVYLQKENIIDESGMPKERFSAEFPKEGPSILRIQQVVRGDSAAYFCASSPTGETQYFGPGTRLLVL.

The CDR3 is CASHANVGRDSDNEKLFF. In DNA, the CDR3 is TGTGCCAGCCATGCGAACGTGGGTCGGGACTCCGATAATGAAAAACTGTTTTTT. V gene TRBV25-1 combines with J gene TRBJ1-4; D is perhaps TRBD1 (5 bases). V lost 8 bases and J 4 bases, leaving 26 bases between the germline ends. This CDR3 is built from 18 residues. Germline CDR1 reads MGHDK; CDR2 reads SYGVNS.

This chain joins TRBV2 and TRBJ1-4; a possible D gene is TRBD1 (6 bases). CDR3 size: 14 residues. V was trimmed by 6 bases and J by 7 bases, leaving 15 bases between them. Germline CDR1 is SNHLY and CDR2 is FYNNEI. In DNA, the CDR3 is TGTGCCAGCAGGAAACAGGGCCAGAGTGAAAAACTGTTTTTT. Amino acid sequence: CASRKQGQSEKLFF.

The chain couples TRBV19 to TRBJ2-1, with D possibly being TRBD1 (7 bases). This CDR3 contains 14 residues. CDR1 and CDR2 (germline): LNHDA, SQIVND (reference sequence). Trimming took 8 bases from V and 6 from J, leaving 17 bases between them. The CDR3 DNA reads TGTGCCAGTGAGACAGGGTTGGGAGGCAATGAGCAGTTCTTC. Its protein is CASETGLGGNEQFF.

V and J are TRBV5-1 and TRBJ2-3; 8 bases map to TRBD1. This CDR3 spans 17 amino acids. The V gene end was trimmed by 4 bases and the J gene end by 0 bases; junction bases not matched to a gene: 10. Germline V CDR1 and CDR2: SGHRS, YFSETQ. The CDR3 spells CASSLNPGGPSTDTQYF. Here the CDR3 DNA reads TGCGCCAGCAGCCTCAATCCAGGGGGCCCTAGCACAGATACGCAGTATTTT.

The genes are TRBV6-1 and TRBJ1-1, with D possibly matching TRBD1 (6 bases). Trimming took 2 bases from V and 4 from J, leaving 14 bases between them. CDR1 and CDR2 from the germline V gene are MNHNS and SASEGT. The CDR3 has 15 amino acids. CDR3 loop: CASSEREGGPTEAFF. CDR3 sequence (DNA): TGTGCCAGCAGTGAACGGGAAGGGGGACCCACTGAAGCTTTCTTT.

This clone showed up just once. The chain combines TRBV9 with TRBJ2-5; D is possibly TRBD2 (5 bases). CDR1 SGDLS and CDR2 YYNGEE come from the germline V gene. CDR3 length equals 15 residues. V shed 0 bases and J shed 4 bases, with 13 bases lying between them. The CDR3 DNA sequence: TGTGCCAGCAGCGTAGCGGTGGGAGAATCAGAGACCCAGTACTTC. Amino acids: CASSVAVGESETQYF.

V is TRBV9 and J is TRBJ2-7, with D perhaps TRBD2 (6 bases). The CDR3 covers 15 residues. Germline assignment: CDR1 SGDLS and CDR2 YYNGEE. The V gene lost 0 bases and the J gene lost 3 bases, with 13 bases spanning the gap. The CDR3: CASSVDSGGIYEQYF. The CDR3 DNA is TGTGCCAGCAGCGTAGATAGCGGAGGAATCTACGAGCAGTACTTC. The complete variable domain, with remaining parts taken from reference TRBV9 and TRBJ2-7, reads DSGVTQTPKHLITATGQRVTLRCSPRSGDLSVYWYQQSLDQGLQFLIQYYNGEERAKGNILERFSAQQFPDLHSELNLSSLELGDSALYFCASSVDSGGIYEQYFGPGTRLTVT.

J is TRBJ2-5 and V is TRBV3-1 (or the pseudogene TRBV3-2), with D possibly matching TRBD2 (5 bases). V was shortened by 4 bases and J by 5 bases, with 17 bases between the two germline ends. The CDR3 consists of 15 residues. Germline values: CDR1 LGHDT, CDR2 YNNKEL (reference sequence). CDR3 sequence reads: CASSPIRVPGETQYF. Written as DNA, the CDR3 is TGTGCCAGCAGCCCCATACGGGTCCCGGGGGAGACCCAGTACTTC.